This TCR beta chain was retrieved from a study of spatial heterogeneity in lung cancer. About the study: Alpha-chain sequences were detected in numbers that were consistently lower than beta-chain sequences. The average count in raw reads for each unique TCR and UMI combination exceeded nine appearances. Findings of the study overall: Circulating ubiquitous expanded tumor TCRs were observed more frequently at resection than at follow-up.

The V and J ends lost 1 base and 4 bases respectively, with 7 bases between them. The CDR3 is 14 amino acids. CDR1 and CDR2 (germline): SGHTA, FQGNSA. TCRdb reprocessed the 5' RACE reads via MiXCR and lists one record per CDR3 protein. The sample records 35,000 to 45,000 distinct CDR3 sequences, around 5.2% being singletons. This clonotype was seen only a few times. The antigen is not known. Time point reported: sample taken at primary tumor resection. Unsorted whole RNA from tumor, nontumor lung or frozen PBMC underwent sequencing. The donors comprised about 69 untreated early-stage non-small cell lung cancer patients.

The rearrangement uses TRBV7-2 and TRBJ1-4; no definite D call. The TCR originated in a female donor with early-stage non-small cell lung cancer. The sequencing used PBMCs, collected at surgery. The CDR3 DNA reads as TGTGCCAGCAGCTTAGATTGGATTAATGAAAAACTGTTTTTT. Amino acids: CASSLDWINEKLFF.